This T cell receptor (beta chain) was sequenced in a study of blood T cells in healthy people across ages. For the second PCR, which ran for roughly 7 to 11 cycles, a sample-barcoded 5' primer and a J-beta primer mix were used. TCRdb reanalysed the 5' RACE reads using MiXCR and keeps one entry per CDR3 protein. Of fewer than 800,000 distinct CDR3 sequences listed, approximately 25% were seen once; the top ten hold 9.4%. Trimming removed 4 bases from V and 3 bases from J; junction bases left unmatched: 4. This CDR3 region has 14 residues. These same records also appear under a second study, on T cells of mothers and their children. In that study: Sequencing got over 9.5 million TCR beta CDR3 reads from each mother and some 3 million from each child.

Material: blood. The sequence derives from a boy younger than 18 in good health. V gene TRBV12-3 or TRBV12-4 combines with J gene TRBJ2-7; 9 bases align to TRBD1. The CDR3 DNA follows: TGTGCCAGCAGTTACCGACAGGGGGTCTACGAGCAGTACTTC. This translates into CASSYRQGVYEQYF.